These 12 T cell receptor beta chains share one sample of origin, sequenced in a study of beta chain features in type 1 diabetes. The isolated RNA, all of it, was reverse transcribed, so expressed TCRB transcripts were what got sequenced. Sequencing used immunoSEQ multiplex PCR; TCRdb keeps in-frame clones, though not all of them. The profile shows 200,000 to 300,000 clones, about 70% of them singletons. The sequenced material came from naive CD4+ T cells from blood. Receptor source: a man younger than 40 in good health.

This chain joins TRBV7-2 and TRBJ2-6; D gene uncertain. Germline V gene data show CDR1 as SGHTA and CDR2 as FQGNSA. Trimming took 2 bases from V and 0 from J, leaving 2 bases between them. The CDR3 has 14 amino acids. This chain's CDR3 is CASSLISGANVLTF. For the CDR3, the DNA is TGTGCCAGCAGCTTAATCTCTGGGGCCAACGTCCTGACTTTC.

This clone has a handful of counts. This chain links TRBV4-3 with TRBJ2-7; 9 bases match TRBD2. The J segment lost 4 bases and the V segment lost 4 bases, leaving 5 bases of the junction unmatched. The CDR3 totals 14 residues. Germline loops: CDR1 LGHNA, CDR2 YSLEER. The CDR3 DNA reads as TGCGCCAGCAGCCTGGGACTAGCAGATTACGAGCAGTACTTC. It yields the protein CASSLGLADYEQYF.

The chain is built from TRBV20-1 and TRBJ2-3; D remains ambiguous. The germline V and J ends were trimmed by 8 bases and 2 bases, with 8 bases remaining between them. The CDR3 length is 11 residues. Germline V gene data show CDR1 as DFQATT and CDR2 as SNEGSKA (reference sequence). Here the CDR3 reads CSWKITDTQYF. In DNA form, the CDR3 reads TGCAGTTGGAAAATCACAGATACGCAGTATTTT.

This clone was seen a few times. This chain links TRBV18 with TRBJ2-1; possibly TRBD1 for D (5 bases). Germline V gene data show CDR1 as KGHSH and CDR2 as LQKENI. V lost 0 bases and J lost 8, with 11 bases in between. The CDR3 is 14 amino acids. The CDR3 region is CASSPPSGSDEQFF. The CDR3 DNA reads TGTGCCAGCTCACCACCCTCAGGGTCGGATGAGCAGTTCTTC.

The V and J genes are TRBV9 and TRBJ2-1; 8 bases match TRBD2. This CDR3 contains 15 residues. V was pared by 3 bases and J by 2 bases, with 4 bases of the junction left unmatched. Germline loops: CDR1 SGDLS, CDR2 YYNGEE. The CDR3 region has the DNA TGTGCCAGCAGCGAAACTAGCGGTGCCTACAATGAGCAGTTCTTC. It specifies CASSETSGAYNEQFF.

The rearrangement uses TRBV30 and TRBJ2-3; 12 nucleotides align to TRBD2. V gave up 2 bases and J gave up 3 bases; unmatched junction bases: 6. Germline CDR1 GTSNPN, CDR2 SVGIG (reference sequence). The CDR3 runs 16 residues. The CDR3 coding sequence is TGTGCCTGGAGTCTCGGACTAGCGGGGCTTACAGATACGCAGTATTTT. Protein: CAWSLGLAGLTDTQYF.

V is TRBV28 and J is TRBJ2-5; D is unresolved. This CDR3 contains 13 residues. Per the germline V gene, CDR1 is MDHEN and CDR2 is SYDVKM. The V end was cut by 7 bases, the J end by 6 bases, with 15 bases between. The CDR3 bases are TGTGCCAGCACCCCAGTGGTGGGCCAGACCCAGTACTTC. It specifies CASTPVVGQTQYF.

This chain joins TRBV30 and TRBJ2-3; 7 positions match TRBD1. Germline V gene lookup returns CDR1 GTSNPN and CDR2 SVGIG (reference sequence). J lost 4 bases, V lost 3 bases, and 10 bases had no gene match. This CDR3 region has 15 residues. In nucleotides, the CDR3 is TGTGCCTGGAGGCACGGGCAGGGGGTGGCAGATACGCAGTATTTT. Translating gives CAWRHGQGVADTQYF.

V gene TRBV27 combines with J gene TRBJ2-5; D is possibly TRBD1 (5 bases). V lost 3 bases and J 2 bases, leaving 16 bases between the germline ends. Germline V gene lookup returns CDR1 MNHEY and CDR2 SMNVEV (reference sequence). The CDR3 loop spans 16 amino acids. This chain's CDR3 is CASSFSMTAFQETQYF. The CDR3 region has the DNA TGTGCCAGCAGTTTTTCGATGACAGCGTTTCAAGAGACCCAGTACTTC.

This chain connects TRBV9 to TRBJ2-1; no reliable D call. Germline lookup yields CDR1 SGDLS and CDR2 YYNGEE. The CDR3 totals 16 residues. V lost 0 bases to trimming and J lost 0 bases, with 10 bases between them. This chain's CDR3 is CASSVEGRDSYNEQFF. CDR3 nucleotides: TGTGCCAGCAGCGTAGAGGGAAGAGACTCCTACAATGAGCAGTTCTTC. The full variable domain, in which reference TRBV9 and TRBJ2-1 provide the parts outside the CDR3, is DSGVTQTPKHLITATGQRVTLRCSPRSGDLSVYWYQQSLDQGLQFLIQYYNGEERAKGNILERFSAQQFPDLHSELNLSSLELGDSALYFCASSVEGRDSYNEQFFGPGTRLTVL.

The CDR3: CASSPRTDGYEQYF. The CDR3 DNA reads TGTGCCAGCAGCCCCAGGACCGACGGGTACGAGCAGTACTTC. The V gene is TRBV9, the J gene TRBJ2-7; D gene unclear. The ends were cut back, 4 bases at V and 4 bases at J, with 15 bases in the middle. CDR3 size: 14 residues. Germline V gene sequence: CDR1 SGDLS, CDR2 YYNGEE.

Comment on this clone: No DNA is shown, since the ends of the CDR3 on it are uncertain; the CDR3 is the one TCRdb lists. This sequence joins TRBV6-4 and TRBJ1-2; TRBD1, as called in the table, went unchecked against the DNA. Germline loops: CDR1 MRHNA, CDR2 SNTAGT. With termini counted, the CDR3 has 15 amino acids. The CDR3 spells CASSTSTGGEYGYTF.